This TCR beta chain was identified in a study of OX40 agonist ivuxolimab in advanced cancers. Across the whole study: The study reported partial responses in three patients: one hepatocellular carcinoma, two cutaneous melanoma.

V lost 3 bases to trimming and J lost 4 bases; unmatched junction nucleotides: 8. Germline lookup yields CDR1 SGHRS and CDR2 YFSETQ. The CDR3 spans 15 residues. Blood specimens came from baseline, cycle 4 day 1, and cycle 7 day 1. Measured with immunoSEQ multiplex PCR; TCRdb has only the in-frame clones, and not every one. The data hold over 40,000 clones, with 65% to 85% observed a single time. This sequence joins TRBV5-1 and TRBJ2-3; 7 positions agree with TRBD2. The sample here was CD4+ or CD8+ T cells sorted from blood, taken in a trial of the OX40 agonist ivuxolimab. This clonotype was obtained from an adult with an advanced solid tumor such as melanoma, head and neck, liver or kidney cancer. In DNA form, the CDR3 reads TGCGCCAGCAGCTCCGGGACTAATAGCGCAGATACGCAGTATTTT. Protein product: CASSSGTNSADTQYF.